Listed below are T cell receptor beta chains from one sample, sequenced in a study of T cells in Graves' hyperthyroidism and ophthalmopathy. TCRdb re-called the multiplex PCR reads with MiXCR, one entry per CDR3 protein. The sample yields approximately 300,000 distinct CDR3 sequences, around 15% seen once. Sample: blood. The receptors were gathered from a woman aged 55-75 years with Graves' ophthalmopathy. Both conserved end residues are trimmed from each CDR3. Each record gives: J gene, V gene, D gene, CDR3 protein. D genes are given only for firm matches.

J: TRBJ2-7
V: TRBV12-3/TRBV12-4
D: TRBD1
CDR3: ASSLVLLGTGAYEQY

J: TRBJ2-3
V: TRBV7-2
D: TRBD1
CDR3: ASSDTGTGGTDTQY

J: TRBJ2-1
V: TRBV30
D: -
CDR3: AWSVNFNEQF

J: TRBJ2-7
V: TRBV27
D: -
CDR3: ASSLSGSWEQY

J: TRBJ2-1
V: TRBV7-2
D: TRBD2
CDR3: ASSLYRLAGGNEQF

J: TRBJ2-7
V: TRBV9
D: -
CDR3: ASSVGDSSEQY

J: TRBJ2-7
V: TRBV7-8
D: -
CDR3: ASSPAVGHYYEQY

J: TRBJ2-2
V: TRBV24-1
D: TRBD1
CDR3: ATSDFGQGASSTGELF

J: TRBJ2-7
V: TRBV6-1
D: -
CDR3: ASRYIYEQY

J: TRBJ1-1
V: TRBV11-1
D: -
CDR3: ASSWTEVTEAF

J: TRBJ2-6
V: TRBV5-1
D: -
CDR3: ASSPSWLSSGANVLT

J: TRBJ1-5
V: TRBV15
D: -
CDR3: ATSREGGQPQH

J: TRBJ1-1
V: TRBV6-1
D: -
CDR3: ASKGRANTEAF

J: TRBJ1-1
V: TRBV10-3
D: -
CDR3: AIAVGRIAGEAF

J: TRBJ1-1
V: TRBV7-2
D: -
CDR3: ASSLRAGLSSEAF

J: TRBJ2-5
V: TRBV27
D: -
CDR3: ASSLWGAEETQY

J: TRBJ1-4
V: TRBV27
D: -
CDR3: ASTPYWAPANEKLF

J: TRBJ2-2
V: TRBV13
D: TRBD2
CDR3: ASSLVASGGEFTGELF

J: TRBJ1-1
V: TRBV6-1
D: TRBD1
CDR3: ASSPGRTGIGTEAF

J: TRBJ1-5
V: TRBV6-1
D: -
CDR3: ASSADVSQPQH

J: TRBJ1-4
V: TRBV18
D: -
CDR3: ASSSLNSNEKLF

J: TRBJ2-7
V: TRBV12-3/TRBV12-4
D: -
CDR3: ASSFKVGADDLYEQY

J: TRBJ2-1
V: TRBV20-1
D: -
CDR3: SARASYNEQF

J: TRBJ2-1
V: TRBV27
D: -
CDR3: ASSLRGIHFNEQF

J: TRBJ1-1
V: TRBV7-2
D: -
CDR3: ASSLAAVDREAF

J: TRBJ2-2
V: TRBV5-1
D: -
CDR3: ASSAGQNTGELF

J: TRBJ1-2
V: TRBV4-3
D: TRBD1
CDR3: ASSQYRGNYGYT

J: TRBJ1-6
V: TRBV20-1
D: -
CDR3: SASSRRRGNSPLH

J: TRBJ1-4
V: TRBV4-1
D: TRBD1
CDR3: ASSQPRTGSGVTNEKLF

J: TRBJ2-1
V: TRBV20-1
D: -
CDR3: SAKNPLGGNEQF

J: TRBJ2-2
V: TRBV6-5
D: -
CDR3: ASSYPRVGPNTGELF

J: TRBJ1-1
V: TRBV7-9
D: TRBD1
CDR3: ASSLGGQENTEAF

J: TRBJ2-1
V: TRBV7-2
D: TRBD2
CDR3: ASRTSGGPNYNEQF

J: TRBJ2-2
V: TRBV30
D: -
CDR3: AWNTGNTGELF

J: TRBJ1-3
V: TRBV7-6
D: -
CDR3: ASSLGGVGNTIY

J: TRBJ2-2
V: TRBV19
D: TRBD2
CDR3: ASRRGTSGIGELF

J: TRBJ2-3
V: TRBV20-1
D: TRBD2
CDR3: SAGAGGATDTQY

J: TRBJ2-1
V: TRBV7-9
D: -
CDR3: ASSFNDNEQF

J: TRBJ2-3
V: TRBV7-3
D: -
CDR3: ASSLNLGTDTQY

J: TRBJ1-1
V: TRBV6-2/TRBV6-3
D: -
CDR3: ASSYRGGAEAF

J: TRBJ2-1
V: TRBV29-1
D: -
CDR3: SGLASSYNEQF

J: TRBJ2-1
V: TRBV6-1
D: TRBD2
CDR3: ASSALSGGADEQF

J: TRBJ2-2
V: TRBV5-1
D: TRBD1
CDR3: ASIPGGRDNTGELF

J: TRBJ2-1
V: TRBV2
D: TRBD2
CDR3: ASSVAGEQF

J: TRBJ1-1
V: TRBV4-2
D: -
CDR3: ASSRYMNTEAF

J: TRBJ1-1
V: TRBV6-1
D: -
CDR3: ASSESFPTEAF

J: TRBJ1-4
V: TRBV30
D: -
CDR3: AWSYDEKLF

J: TRBJ2-7
V: TRBV5-1
D: TRBD2
CDR3: ASSLGPGGGAGEQY